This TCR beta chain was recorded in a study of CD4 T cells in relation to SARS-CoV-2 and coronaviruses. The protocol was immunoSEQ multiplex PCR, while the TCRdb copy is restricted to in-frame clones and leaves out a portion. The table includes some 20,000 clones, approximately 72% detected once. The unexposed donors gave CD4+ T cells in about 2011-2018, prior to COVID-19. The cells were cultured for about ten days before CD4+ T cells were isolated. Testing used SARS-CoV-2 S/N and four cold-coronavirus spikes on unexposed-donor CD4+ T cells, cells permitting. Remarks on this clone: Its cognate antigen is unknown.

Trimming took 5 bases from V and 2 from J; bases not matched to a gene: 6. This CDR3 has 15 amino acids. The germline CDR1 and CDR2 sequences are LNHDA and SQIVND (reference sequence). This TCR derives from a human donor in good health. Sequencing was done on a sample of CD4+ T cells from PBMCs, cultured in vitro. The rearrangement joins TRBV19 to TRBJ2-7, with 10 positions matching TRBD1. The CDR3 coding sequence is TGTGCCAGTAGTCCCCCGACAGGGGGCACCTACGAGCAGTACTTC. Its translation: CASSPPTGGTYEQYF.